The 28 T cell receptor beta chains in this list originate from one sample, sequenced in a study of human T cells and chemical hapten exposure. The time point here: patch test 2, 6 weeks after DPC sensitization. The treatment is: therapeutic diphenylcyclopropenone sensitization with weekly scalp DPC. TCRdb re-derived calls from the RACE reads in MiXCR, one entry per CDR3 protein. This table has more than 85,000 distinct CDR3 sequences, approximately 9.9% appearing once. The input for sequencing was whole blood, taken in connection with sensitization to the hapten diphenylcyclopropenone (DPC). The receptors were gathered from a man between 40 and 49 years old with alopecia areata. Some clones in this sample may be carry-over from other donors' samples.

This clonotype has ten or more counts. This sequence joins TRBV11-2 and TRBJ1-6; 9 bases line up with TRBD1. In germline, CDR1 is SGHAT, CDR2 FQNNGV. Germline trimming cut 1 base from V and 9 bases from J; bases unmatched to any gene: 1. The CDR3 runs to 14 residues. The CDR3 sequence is CASSLGGQGSPLHF. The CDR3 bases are TGTGCCAGCAGCTTAGGGGGACAGGGTTCACCCCTCCACTTT.

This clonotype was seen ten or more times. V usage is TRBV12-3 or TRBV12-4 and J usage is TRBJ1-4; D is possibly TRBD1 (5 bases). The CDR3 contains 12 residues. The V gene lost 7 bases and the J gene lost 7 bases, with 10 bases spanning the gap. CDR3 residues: CASKTQGEKLFF. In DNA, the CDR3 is TGTGCCAGCAAAACCCAGGGTGAAAAACTGTTTTTT.

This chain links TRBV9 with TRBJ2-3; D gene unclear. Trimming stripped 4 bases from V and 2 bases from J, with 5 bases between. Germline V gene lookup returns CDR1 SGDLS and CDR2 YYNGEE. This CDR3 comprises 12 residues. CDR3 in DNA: TGTGCCAGCAGCACCGACACAGATACGCAGTATTTT. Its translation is CASSTDTDTQYF.

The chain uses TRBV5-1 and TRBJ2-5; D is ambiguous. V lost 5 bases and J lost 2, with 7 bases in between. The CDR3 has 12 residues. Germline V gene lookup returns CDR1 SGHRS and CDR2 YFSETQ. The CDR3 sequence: CASRVEQETQYF. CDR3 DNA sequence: TGCGCCAGCAGGGTAGAACAAGAGACCCAGTACTTC. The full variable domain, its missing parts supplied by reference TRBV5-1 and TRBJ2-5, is KAGVTQTPRYLIKTRGQQVTLSCSPISGHRSVSWYQQTPGQGLQFLFEYFSETQRNKGNFPGRFSGRQFSNSRSEMNVSTLELGDSALYLCASRVEQETQYFGPGTRLLVL.

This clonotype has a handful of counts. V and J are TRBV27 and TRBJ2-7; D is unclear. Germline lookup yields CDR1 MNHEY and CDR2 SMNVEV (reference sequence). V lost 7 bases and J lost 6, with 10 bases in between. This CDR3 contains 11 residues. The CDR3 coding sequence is TGTGCCAGCAAGGACGTGGGCGAGCAGTACTTC. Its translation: CASKDVGEQYF.

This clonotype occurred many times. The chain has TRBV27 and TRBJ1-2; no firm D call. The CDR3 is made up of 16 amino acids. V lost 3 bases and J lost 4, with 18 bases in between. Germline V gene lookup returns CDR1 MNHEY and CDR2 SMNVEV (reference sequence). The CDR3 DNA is TGTGCCAGCAGTTTTACGTGGAATCCCTTCATCTATGGCTACACCTTC. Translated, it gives CASSFTWNPFIYGYTF.

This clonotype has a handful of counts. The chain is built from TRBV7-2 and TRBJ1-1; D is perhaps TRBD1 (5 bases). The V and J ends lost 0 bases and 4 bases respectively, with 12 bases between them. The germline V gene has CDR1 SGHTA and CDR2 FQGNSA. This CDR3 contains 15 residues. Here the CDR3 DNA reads TGTGCCAGCAGCTTAGCGTCAGGGTTAGGCACTGAAGCTTTCTTT. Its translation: CASSLASGLGTEAFF.

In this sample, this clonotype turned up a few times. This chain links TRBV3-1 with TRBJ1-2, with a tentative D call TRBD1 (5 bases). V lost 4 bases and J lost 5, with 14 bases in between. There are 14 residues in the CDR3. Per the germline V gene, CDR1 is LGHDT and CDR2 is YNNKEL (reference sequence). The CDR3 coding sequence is TGTGCCAGCAGCCTTCAGGGCTCCCGATATGGCTACACCTTC. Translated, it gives CASSLQGSRYGYTF.

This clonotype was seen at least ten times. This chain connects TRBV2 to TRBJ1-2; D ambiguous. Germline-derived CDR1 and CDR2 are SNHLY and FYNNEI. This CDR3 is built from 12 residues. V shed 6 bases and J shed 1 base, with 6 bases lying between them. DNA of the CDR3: TGTGCCAGCAGGGAGGGTAACTATGGCTACACCTTC. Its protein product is CASREGNYGYTF.

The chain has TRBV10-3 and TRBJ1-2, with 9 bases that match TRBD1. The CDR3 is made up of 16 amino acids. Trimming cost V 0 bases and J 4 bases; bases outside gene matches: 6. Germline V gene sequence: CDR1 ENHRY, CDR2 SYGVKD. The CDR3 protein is CAISESGTGLTYGYTF. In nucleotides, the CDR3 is TGTGCCATCAGTGAGTCTGGGACAGGGTTGACCTATGGCTACACCTTC.

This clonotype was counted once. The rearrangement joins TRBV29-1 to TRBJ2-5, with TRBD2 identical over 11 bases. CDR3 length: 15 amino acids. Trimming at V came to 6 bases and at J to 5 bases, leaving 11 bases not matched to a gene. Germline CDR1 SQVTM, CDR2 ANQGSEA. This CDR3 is CSVRTSGSGVETQYF. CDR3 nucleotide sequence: TGCAGCGTCAGGACTAGCGGGTCGGGGGTGGAGACCCAGTACTTC.

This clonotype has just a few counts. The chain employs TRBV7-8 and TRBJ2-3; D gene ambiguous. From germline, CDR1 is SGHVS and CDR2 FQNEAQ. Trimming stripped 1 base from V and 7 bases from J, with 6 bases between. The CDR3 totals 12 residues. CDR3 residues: CASSLEWYTQYF. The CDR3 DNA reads TGTGCCAGCAGCTTAGAATGGTATACGCAGTATTTT. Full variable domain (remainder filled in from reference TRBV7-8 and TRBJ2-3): GAGVSQSPRYKVAKRGQDVALRCDPISGHVSLFWYQQALGQGPEFLTYFQNEAQLDKSGLPSDRFFAERPEGSVSTLKIQRTQQEDSAVYLCASSLEWYTQYFGPGTRLTVL.

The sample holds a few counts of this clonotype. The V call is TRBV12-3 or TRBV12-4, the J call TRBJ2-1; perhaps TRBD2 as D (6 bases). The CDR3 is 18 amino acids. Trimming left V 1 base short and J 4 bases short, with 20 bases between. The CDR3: CASSLGSGRGIYYNEQFF. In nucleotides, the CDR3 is TGTGCCAGCAGTTTAGGGTCGGGGCGGGGAATTTATTACAATGAGCAGTTCTTC.

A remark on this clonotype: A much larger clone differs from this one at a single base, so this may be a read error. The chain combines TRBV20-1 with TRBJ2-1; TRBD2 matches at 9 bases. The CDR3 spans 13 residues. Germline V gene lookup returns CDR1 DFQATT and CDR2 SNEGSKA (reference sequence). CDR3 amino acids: CGAETSGYNEQFF. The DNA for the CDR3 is TGCGGTGCTGAGACTAGCGGATACAATGAGCAGTTCTTC.

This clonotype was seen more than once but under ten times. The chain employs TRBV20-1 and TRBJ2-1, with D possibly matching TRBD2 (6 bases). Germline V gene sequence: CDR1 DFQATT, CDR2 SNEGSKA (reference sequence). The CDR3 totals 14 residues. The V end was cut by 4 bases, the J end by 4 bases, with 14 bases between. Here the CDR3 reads CSAKRAEGYNEQFF. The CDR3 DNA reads TGCAGTGCTAAAAGAGCGGAGGGGTACAATGAGCAGTTCTTC.

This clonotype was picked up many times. CDR3: CASSPSRGEKLFF. The DNA of the CDR3 is TGTGCCAGCTCACCCTCAAGGGGTGAAAAACTGTTTTTT. The chain joins TRBV18 to TRBJ1-4; perhaps TRBD1 as D (5 bases). Trimming shortened V by 3 bases and J by 7 bases, and 9 bases separated the two germline ends. CDR3 length: 13 amino acids. From germline, CDR1 is KGHSH and CDR2 LQKENI.

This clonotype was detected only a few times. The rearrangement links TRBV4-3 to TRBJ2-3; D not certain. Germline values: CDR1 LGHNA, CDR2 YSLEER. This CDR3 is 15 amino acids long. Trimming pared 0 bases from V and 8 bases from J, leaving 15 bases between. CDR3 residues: CASSQDPRVQGTQYF. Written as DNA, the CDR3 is TGCGCCAGCAGCCAAGATCCCCGGGTCCAAGGTACGCAGTATTTT.

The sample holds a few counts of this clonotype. CDR3 nucleotides: TGTGCCAGCACTAGCAGGCAATGGGGCGAGCAGTACTTC. Translation gives CASTSRQWGEQYF. The gene calls are TRBV28 and TRBJ2-7; tentatively, D is TRBD2 (5 bases). Deletions cut 7 bases from V and 6 bases from J, with 16 bases between. This CDR3 region has 13 residues. The germline V gene encodes CDR1 MDHEN and CDR2 SYDVKM.

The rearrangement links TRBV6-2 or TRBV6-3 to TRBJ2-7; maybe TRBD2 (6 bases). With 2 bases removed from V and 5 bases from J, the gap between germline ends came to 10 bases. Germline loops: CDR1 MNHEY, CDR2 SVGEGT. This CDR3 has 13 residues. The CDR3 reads CASSYTGVNEQYV. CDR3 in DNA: TGTGCCAGCAGTTACACGGGGGTGAACGAGCAGTACGTC.

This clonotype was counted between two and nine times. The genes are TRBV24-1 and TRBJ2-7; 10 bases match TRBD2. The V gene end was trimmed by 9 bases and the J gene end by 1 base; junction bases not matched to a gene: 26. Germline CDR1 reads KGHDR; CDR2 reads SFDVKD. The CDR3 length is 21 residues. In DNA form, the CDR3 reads TGTGCCACCTTTGCTGGCAGGGCCAAGCTAGCGGGAGTGGGGTCGTCCTACGAGCAGTACGTC. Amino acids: CATFAGRAKLAGVGSSYEQYV.

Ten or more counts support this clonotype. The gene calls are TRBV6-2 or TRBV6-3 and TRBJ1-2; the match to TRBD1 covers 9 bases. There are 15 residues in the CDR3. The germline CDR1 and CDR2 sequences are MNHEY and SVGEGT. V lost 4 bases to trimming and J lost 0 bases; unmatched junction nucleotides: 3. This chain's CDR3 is CASSWTGDPNYGYTF. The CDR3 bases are TGTGCCAGCAGTTGGACAGGGGATCCTAACTATGGCTACACCTTC.

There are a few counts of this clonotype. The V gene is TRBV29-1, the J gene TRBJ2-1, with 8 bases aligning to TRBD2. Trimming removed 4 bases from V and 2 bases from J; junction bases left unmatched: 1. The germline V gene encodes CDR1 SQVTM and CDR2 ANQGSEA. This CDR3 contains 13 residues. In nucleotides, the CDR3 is TGCAGCGTTGCCGGGAGGGCCTACAATGAGCAGTTCTTC. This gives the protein CSVAGRAYNEQFF.

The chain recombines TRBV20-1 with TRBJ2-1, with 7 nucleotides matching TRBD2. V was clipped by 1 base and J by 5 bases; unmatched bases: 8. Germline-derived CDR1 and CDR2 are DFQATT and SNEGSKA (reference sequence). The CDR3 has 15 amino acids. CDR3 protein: CSARGGGERNNEQFF. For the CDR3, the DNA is TGCAGTGCTAGAGGGGGGGGTGAGCGGAACAATGAGCAGTTCTTC.

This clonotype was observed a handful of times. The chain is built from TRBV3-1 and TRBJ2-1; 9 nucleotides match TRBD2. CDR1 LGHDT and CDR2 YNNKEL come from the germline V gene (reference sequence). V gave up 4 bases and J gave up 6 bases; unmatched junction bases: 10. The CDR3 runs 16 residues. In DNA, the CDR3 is TGTGCCAGCAGCCCCTTTTTAGCGGGAGTTTCCAATGAGCAGTTCTTC. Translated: CASSPFLAGVSNEQFF.

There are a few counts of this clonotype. Here the CDR3 reads CASSRITGNNSPLHF. CDR3 nucleotides: TGTGCCAGCAGTCGAATTACAGGGAATAATTCACCCCTCCACTTT. This sequence joins TRBV28 and TRBJ1-6, with D possibly matching TRBD1 (6 bases). Deletions cut 5 bases from V and 5 bases from J, with 13 bases between. Per germline, CDR1 MDHEN and CDR2 SYDVKM. CDR3 length: 15 amino acids.

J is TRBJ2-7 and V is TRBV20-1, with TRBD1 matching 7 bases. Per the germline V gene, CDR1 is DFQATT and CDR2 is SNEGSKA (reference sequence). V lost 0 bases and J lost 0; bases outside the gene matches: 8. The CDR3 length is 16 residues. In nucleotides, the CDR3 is TGCAGTGCTAGAGATCGTTCGGACAGGAGCTCCTACGAGCAGTACTTC. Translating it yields CSARDRSDRSSYEQYF.

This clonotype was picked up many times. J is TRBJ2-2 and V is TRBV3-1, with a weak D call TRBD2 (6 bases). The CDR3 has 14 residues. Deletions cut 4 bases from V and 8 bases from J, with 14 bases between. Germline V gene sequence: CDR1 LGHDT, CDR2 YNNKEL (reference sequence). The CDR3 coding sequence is TGTGCCAGCAGCCGAATGGCGGGATCAGGGGAGCTGTTTTTT. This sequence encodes CASSRMAGSGELFF.

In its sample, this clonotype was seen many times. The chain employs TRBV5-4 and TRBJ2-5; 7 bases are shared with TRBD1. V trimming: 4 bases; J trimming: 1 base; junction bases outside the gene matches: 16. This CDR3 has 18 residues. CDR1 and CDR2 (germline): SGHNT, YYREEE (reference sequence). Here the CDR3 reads CASSPWDSAPLGQETQYF. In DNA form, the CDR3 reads TGTGCCAGCAGCCCCTGGGACAGCGCCCCCCTGGGCCAAGAGACCCAGTACTTC.